This TCR beta chain was sequenced in a study of blood T cell repertoires in COVID-19. This clone is a singleton in its sample. The CDR3 totals 16 residues. Per germline, CDR1 SGHTS and CDR2 YDEGEE. V dropped 4 bases and J dropped 4; count of bases not matched to a gene: 12. Original processing methods: How many nucleated cells were present was estimated from reference gene primer amplification. Sequencing used immunoSEQ multiplex PCR; TCRdb keeps in-frame clones, though not all of them. V and J calls and clone size are those listed in that table; D and trimming were worked out from the DNA. This sample has about 190,000 clones; roughly 91% occur once, and the top ten carry approximately 4.4%.

The V and J genes are TRBV5-8 and TRBJ2-5; 8 positions agree with TRBD1. The sequence came from a human donor in a cohort sampled during active COVID-19. Sequences were obtained from peripheral blood. The CDR3: CASSPHRGTELETQYF. DNA for the CDR3: TGTGCCAGCAGCCCCCACAGGGGGACCGAACTAGAGACCCAGTACTTC.